Listed here is a single T cell receptor beta chain. Assay used: immunoSEQ multiplex PCR; TCRdb lists only in-frame clones, some missing. The sample contains approximately 57,000 clones, roughly 89% of which appear only once. The CDR3 loop spans 14 amino acids. Germline CDR1 is SGHTS and CDR2 is YDEGEE. Trimming removed 8 bases from V and 5 bases from J, with 20 bases in between. The data were taken from a study of blood T cell repertoires in COVID-19. The rearrangement joins TRBV5-8 to TRBJ2-7; D is perhaps TRBD1 (5 bases). The receptor's source is a man aged 50-60 years with acute or convalescent COVID-19. Sequencing input: peripheral blood. The CDR3 DNA reads TGTGCCAGTGGATTCCTTCAGGGTTTTGACGAGCAGTACTTC. This codes for CASGFLQGFDEQYF.